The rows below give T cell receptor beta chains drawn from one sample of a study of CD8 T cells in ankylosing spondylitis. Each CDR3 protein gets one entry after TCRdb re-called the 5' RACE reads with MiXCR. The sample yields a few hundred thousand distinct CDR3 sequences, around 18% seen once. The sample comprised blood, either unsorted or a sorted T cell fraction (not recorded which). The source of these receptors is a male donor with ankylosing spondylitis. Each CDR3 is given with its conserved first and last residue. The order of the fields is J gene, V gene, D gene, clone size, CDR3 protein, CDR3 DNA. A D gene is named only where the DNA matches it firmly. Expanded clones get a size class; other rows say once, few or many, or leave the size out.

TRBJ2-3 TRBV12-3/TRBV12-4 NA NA CASSSPGSDTQYF TGTGCCAGCAGTTCCCCGGGGTCTGATACGCAGTATTTT
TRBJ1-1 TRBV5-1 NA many CASSLEGMGTEAFF TGCGCCAGCAGCTTGGAGGGAATGGGCACTGAAGCTTTCTTT
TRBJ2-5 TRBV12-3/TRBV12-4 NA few CASTMGRETQYF TGTGCCAGCACGATGGGGCGAGAGACCCAGTACTTC
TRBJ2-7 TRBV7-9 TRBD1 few CASSRDRAHTPYEQYF TGTGCCAGCAGCAGGGACAGGGCCCATACCCCCTACGAGCAGTACTTC
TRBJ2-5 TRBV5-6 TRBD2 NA CASTETSGGIETQYF TGTGCCAGCACCGAGACTAGCGGGGGGATCGAGACCCAGTACTTC
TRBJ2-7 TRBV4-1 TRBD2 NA CASSQDPPLASGVARYEQYF TGCGCCAGCAGCCAAGATCCCCCACTTGCTAGCGGGGTTGCCCGATACGAGCAGTACTTC
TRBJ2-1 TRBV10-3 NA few CAISESRYNEQFF TGTGCCATCAGTGAGTCGAGGTACAATGAGCAGTTCTTC
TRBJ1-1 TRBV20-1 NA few CSALHGGAFF TGCAGTGCTTTACACGGGGGAGCTTTCTTT
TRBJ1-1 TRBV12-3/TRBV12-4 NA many CASSLEGRVTEAFF TGTGCCAGCAGTTTAGAAGGGCGGGTTACTGAAGCTTTCTTT
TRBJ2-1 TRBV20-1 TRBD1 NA CSARGQGVLYNEQFF TGCAGTGCTAGGGGCCAGGGGGTCTTGTACAATGAGCAGTTCTTC
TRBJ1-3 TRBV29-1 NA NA CSVEYSYSGNTIYF TGCAGCGTTGAATACAGTTACTCTGGAAACACCATATATTTT
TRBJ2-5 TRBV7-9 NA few CASSLATGFEGETQYF TGTGCCAGCAGCTTAGCAACAGGGTTTGAGGGAGAGACCCAGTACTTC
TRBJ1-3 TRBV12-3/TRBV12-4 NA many CASTTSSAAGNTIYF TGTGCCAGCACTACGTCCTCAGCGGCTGGAAACACCATATATTTT
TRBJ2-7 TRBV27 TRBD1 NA CASSLSGTGYEQYF TGTGCCAGCAGTTTATCGGGGACAGGGTACGAGCAGTACTTC
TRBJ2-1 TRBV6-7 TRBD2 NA CASRRLAGGSRNEQFF TGTGCCAGCAGGAGACTAGCGGGAGGGAGTAGGAATGAGCAGTTCTTC
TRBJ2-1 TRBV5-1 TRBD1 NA CASSLVQGARNEQFF TGCGCCAGCAGCTTGGTCCAGGGGGCGCGAAATGAGCAGTTCTTC
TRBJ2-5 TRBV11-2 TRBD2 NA CASSLVSASGQETQYF TGTGCCAGCAGCTTAGTTTCGGCTAGCGGCCAAGAGACCCAGTACTTC
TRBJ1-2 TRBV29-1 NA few CSVEEDNYGYTF TGCAGCGTTGAAGAGGACAACTATGGCTACACCTTC
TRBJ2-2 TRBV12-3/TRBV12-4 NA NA CASSHPWGRSFTGELFF TGTGCCAGCAGCCATCCTTGGGGCCGATCCTTCACCGGGGAGCTGTTTTTT
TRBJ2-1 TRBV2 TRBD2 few CASSVLAGGTGDSSEQFF TGTGCCAGCAGTGTTCTAGCGGGGGGAACAGGAGACTCTAGTGAGCAGTTCTTC
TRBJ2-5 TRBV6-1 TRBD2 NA CASRASGQETQYF TGTGCCAGCAGGGCTAGCGGACAAGAGACCCAGTACTTC
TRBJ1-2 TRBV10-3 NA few CAISNRDKYTTNYGYTF TGTGCCATCAGTAACCGGGACAAGTATACCACTAACTATGGCTACACCTTC
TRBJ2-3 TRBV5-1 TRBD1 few CASSLEGASGTDTQYF TGCGCCAGCAGCTTGGAGGGGGCCTCGGGCACAGATACGCAGTATTTT
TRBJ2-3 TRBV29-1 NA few CSVGQTDTQYF TGCAGCGTTGGCCAGACAGATACGCAGTATTTT
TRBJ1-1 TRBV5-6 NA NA CASSLAMDIFGEAFF TGTGCCAGCAGCTTGGCGATGGATATATTTGGTGAAGCTTTCTTT
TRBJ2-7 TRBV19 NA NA CASSIGTATYEQYF TGTGCCAGTAGTATAGGCACGGCGACCTACGAGCAGTACTTC
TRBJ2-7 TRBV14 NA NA CASSPLGQINYEQYF TGTGCCAGCAGCCCCCTGGGGCAGATAAACTACGAGCAGTACTTC
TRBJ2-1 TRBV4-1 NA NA CASSQGRVREYNEQFF TGCGCCAGCAGCCAAGGGAGGGTGAGGGAATACAATGAGCAGTTCTTC
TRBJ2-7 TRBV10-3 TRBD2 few CATSPGSGGFTSYEQYF TGTGCCACCTCCCCGGGGTCGGGGGGTTTTACCTCCTACGAGCAGTACTTC
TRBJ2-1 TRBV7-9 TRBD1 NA CASSGRDRREVYNEQFF TGTGCCAGCAGCGGACGGGACAGACGGGAAGTGTACAATGAGCAGTTCTTC
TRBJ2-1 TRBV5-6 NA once CASSLTRMFNEQFF TGTGCCAGCAGCTTGACGAGGATGTTCAATGAGCAGTTCTTC
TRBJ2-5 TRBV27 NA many CASSSMGLGETQYF TGTGCCAGCAGTTCGATGGGGTTGGGAGAGACCCAGTACTTC
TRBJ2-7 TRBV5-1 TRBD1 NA CASSWTSGTGSSYEQYF TGCGCCAGCAGCTGGACCTCCGGGACAGGGAGCTCCTACGAGCAGTACTTC
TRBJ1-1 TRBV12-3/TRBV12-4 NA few CASSWSNENTEAFF TGTGCCAGCAGTTGGAGTAATGAGAACACTGAAGCTTTCTTT
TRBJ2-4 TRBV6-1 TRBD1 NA CASSEVLETGWNIQYF TGTGCCAGCAGTGAGGTTCTTGAGACAGGGTGGAACATTCAGTACTTC
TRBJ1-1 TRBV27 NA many CASSVGWTEAFF TGTGCCAGCAGTGTGGGGTGGACTGAAGCTTTCTTT
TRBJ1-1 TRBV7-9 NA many CASSPEISNTEAFF TGTGCCAGCAGCCCAGAAATCTCGAACACTGAAGCTTTCTTT
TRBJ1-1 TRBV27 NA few CASSPWTSNTEAFF TGTGCCAGCAGTCCTTGGACATCGAACACTGAAGCTTTCTTT
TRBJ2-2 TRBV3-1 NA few CASRKTEPTGELFF TGTGCCAGCAGGAAGACAGAACCTACCGGGGAGCTGTTTTTT